One and the same sample provided the 25 T cell receptor beta chains below, sequenced in a study of T cell responses to AZD1222 COVID-19 vaccine. The method was immunoSEQ multiplex PCR; TCRdb's version includes in-frame clones alone and lacks a portion of them. The repertoire includes 85,000 to 95,000 clones, around 91% of them detected once, and about 8.4% sits in the top ten. Specimen: peripheral blood, collected on day 0 of AZD1222 vaccination. All receptors derive from an adult in good health.

V is TRBV5-3 and J is TRBJ1-4; 7 bases fit TRBD1. TRBV5-3 is identified as an open reading frame with a role that is uncertain. The V gene end was trimmed by 4 bases and the J gene end by 3 bases; junction bases not matched to a gene: 12. CDR3 length: 17 residues. The chain's CDR3 is CARSLEPYRGSNEKLFF. The CDR3 DNA sequence: TGTGCCAGAAGCCTTGAACCGTACAGGGGCTCTAATGAAAAACTGTTTTTT.

The genes are TRBV9 and TRBJ2-1; 8 bases match TRBD2. V was pared by 0 bases and J by 4 bases, with 6 bases of the junction left unmatched. CDR1 is SGDLS, CDR2 YYNGEE, per germline. The CDR3 spans 16 residues. This CDR3 reads CASSVAPGGPYNEQFF. The CDR3 nucleotides are TGTGCCAGCAGCGTAGCTCCGGGGGGGCCGTACAATGAGCAGTTCTTC.

The rearrangement joins TRBV14 to TRBJ1-1; D call uncertain. This CDR3 has 12 residues. The V end lost 10 bases, the J end lost 4 bases, and 13 bases lay between the germline ends. Germline V gives CDR1 SGHDN, CDR2 FVKESK. CDR3 sequence (DNA): TGTGCCACGGGCCAAACGAGCACTGAAGCTTTCTTT. This sequence encodes CATGQTSTEAFF.

The rearrangement uses TRBV18 and TRBJ2-7; D is possibly TRBD2 (7 bases). This CDR3 is 13 amino acids long. The V gene's germline CDR1 is KGHSH and CDR2 LQKENI. The ends were cut back, 4 bases at V and 5 bases at J, with 12 bases in the middle. Here the CDR3 reads CASSRGGADEQYF. In nucleotides, the CDR3 is TGTGCCAGCTCACGAGGGGGGGCAGACGAGCAGTACTTC.

J is TRBJ2-1 and V is TRBV6-5, with D maybe TRBD2 (5 bases). CDR3 length equals 14 residues. Trimming shortened V by 7 bases and J by 4 bases, and 14 bases separated the two germline ends. Germline lookup yields CDR1 MNHEY and CDR2 SVGAGI. The CDR3 coding sequence is TGTGCCAGCATCCGGACGGGAAGATACAATGAGCAGTTCTTC. Its translation: CASIRTGRYNEQFF.

The chain recombines TRBV7-9 with TRBJ1-5, with 10 bases matching TRBD1. The trim removed 5 bases at V and 7 bases at J, leaving 2 bases unmatched. The CDR3 sequence is 13 residues long. CDR1 SEHNR and CDR2 FQNEAQ come from the germline V gene (reference sequence). Here the CDR3 DNA reads TGTGCCAGCAGCGGGACAGGGGTGCAGCCCCAGCATTTT. Its translation is CASSGTGVQPQHF.

This chain uses TRBV25-1 with TRBJ1-2; D gene ambiguous. Trimming took 3 bases from V and 7 from J, leaving 12 bases between them. This CDR3 has 13 amino acids. Germline V lookup: CDR1 MGHDK, CDR2 SYGVNS. CDR3 sequence reads: CASSDTPTTGYTF. The DNA for the CDR3 is TGTGCCAGCAGTGACACGCCTACCACTGGCTACACCTTC.

In its sample, this clone was seen a few times. The chain uses TRBV27 and TRBJ1-6, with unresolved D. The V gene's germline CDR1 is MNHEY and CDR2 SMNVEV (reference sequence). The V end lost 0 bases, the J end lost 4 bases, and 7 bases lay between the germline ends. This CDR3 has 15 amino acids. CDR3 DNA sequence: TGTGCCAGCAGTTTATCGGGCAGGTATAATTCACCCCTCCACTTT. This sequence encodes CASSLSGRYNSPLHF.

V is TRBV4-3 and J is TRBJ2-2, with a tentative D call TRBD2 (6 bases). Germline CDR1 LGHNA, CDR2 YSLEER. The CDR3 has 16 amino acids. Trimming stripped 1 base from V and 3 bases from J, with 12 bases between. In DNA form, the CDR3 reads TGCGCCAGCAGCCAAGTTGGCGGGGATGACACCGGGGAGCTGTTTTTT. Translation: CASSQVGGDDTGELFF.

The chain carries TRBV7-9 and TRBJ1-2; no clear D gene. Trimming cost V 2 bases and J 7 bases, with 11 bases left between them. Germline V gives CDR1 SEHNR, CDR2 FQNEAQ (reference sequence). The CDR3 runs to 13 residues. The CDR3 protein is CASSLTSASGYTF. CDR3 nucleotides: TGTGCCAGCAGCTTAACATCCGCTAGTGGCTACACCTTC.

This chain uses TRBV6-1 with TRBJ1-2; 7 bases are shared with TRBD1. Germline V gives CDR1 MNHNS, CDR2 SASEGT. The CDR3 is 16 residues long. The J segment lost 8 bases and the V segment lost 3 bases, leaving 15 bases of the junction unmatched. For the CDR3, the DNA is TGTGCCAGCAGTGAGCGGGAGGGGGCAGGGTGGAAAGGCTACACCTTC. Translation: CASSEREGAGWKGYTF.

The chain is built from TRBV11-3 and TRBJ2-6; no firm D call. The CDR3 covers 15 residues. Trimming removed 1 base at V and 1 base at J, with 5 bases between. From germline, CDR1 is SGHNT and CDR2 YENEEA. CDR3 region: CASSLGNSGANVLTF. In nucleotides, the CDR3 is TGTGCCAGCAGCTTAGGGAATTCTGGGGCCAACGTCCTGACTTTC.

This rearrangement joins TRBV19 to TRBJ1-5; no clear D gene. The germline V gene encodes CDR1 LNHDA and CDR2 SQIVND (reference sequence). V was shortened by 6 bases and J by 2 bases, with 17 bases between the two germline ends. The CDR3 spans 16 residues. The DNA for the CDR3 is TGTGCCAGTAGCCTTCTTCCTTTGACGGGCAATCAGCCCCAGCATTTT. Translating gives CASSLLPLTGNQPQHF. Together with reference TRBV19 and TRBJ1-5, the CDR3 gives the full variable domain: DGGITQSPKYLFRKEGQNVTLSCEQNLNHDAMYWYRQDPGQGLRLIYYSQIVNDFQKGDIAEGYSVSREKKESFPLTVTSAQKNPTAFYLCASSLLPLTGNQPQHFGDGTRLSIL.

V and J are TRBV7-2 and TRBJ1-2; 10 nucleotides agree with TRBD1. CDR3 length equals 17 residues. V lost 7 bases, J lost 4 bases, and 15 bases stayed unmatched. Germline CDR1 is SGHTA and CDR2 is FQGNSA. As DNA, the CDR3 is TGTGCCAGCACCCCCTCGGGGACAGGGGAGTTTTTCTATGGCTACACCTTC. It is translated as CASTPSGTGEFFYGYTF.

The chain joins TRBV19 to TRBJ1-2; no clear D. The V end was cut by 3 bases, the J end by 9 bases, with 17 bases between. CDR1 LNHDA and CDR2 SQIVND come from the germline V gene (reference sequence). This CDR3 contains 14 residues. CDR3 nucleotide sequence: TGTGCCAGTAGTATTTCACCGTCGGAACGAAGCTACACCTTC. Amino acids: CASSISPSERSYTF.

The rearrangement uses TRBV5-6 and TRBJ1-2; the D gene is possibly TRBD1 (5 bases). The CDR3 runs to 14 residues. Trimming removed 0 bases at V and 8 bases at J, with 14 bases between. The germline V gene has CDR1 SGHDT and CDR2 YYEEEE. The CDR3 region has the DNA TGTGCCAGCAGCTTGGCTCCAGGGTATCGAGGCTACACCTTC. It yields the protein CASSLAPGYRGYTF. Together with reference TRBV5-6 and TRBJ1-2, the CDR3 gives the full variable domain: DAGVTQSPTHLIKTRGQQVTLRCSPKSGHDTVSWYQQALGQGPQFIFQYYEEEERQRGNFPDRFSGHQFPNYSSELNVNALLLGDSALYLCASSLAPGYRGYTFGSGTRLTVV.

V usage is TRBV19 and J usage is TRBJ1-5; TRBD1 might be the D (5 bases). Germline V gives CDR1 LNHDA, CDR2 SQIVND (reference sequence). The V end was cut by 7 bases, the J end by 4 bases, with 11 bases between. The CDR3 extends over 13 amino acids. The CDR3 DNA sequence: TGTGCCAGTACCCTGGGGGGAAATCAGCCCCAGCATTTT. It specifies CASTLGGNQPQHF.

J is TRBJ1-2 and V is TRBV7-9; possibly TRBD1 for D (5 bases). Trimming removed 1 base at V and 4 bases at J, with 13 bases between. This CDR3 region has 15 residues. CDR1 is SEHNR and CDR2 is FQNEAQ in the germline V gene (reference sequence). The CDR3 loop reads CASSLEGEGGYGYTF. CDR3 nucleotides: TGTGCCAGCAGCTTAGAAGGGGAAGGAGGCTATGGCTACACCTTC.

The chain links TRBV5-4 to TRBJ2-2; TRBD1 matches at 9 bases. Germline CDR1 is SGHNT and CDR2 is YYREEE (reference sequence). The junction had 7 bases not matched to a gene; V was cut back by 0 bases and J by 4 bases. The length of the CDR3 is 17 residues. The CDR3 protein is CASSLGGGQGSTGELFF. DNA for the CDR3: TGTGCCAGCAGCTTGGGGGGGGGACAGGGCAGCACCGGGGAGCTGTTTTTT.

The rearrangement links TRBV6-5 to TRBJ2-1; 9 nucleotides agree with TRBD2. Trimming at V came to 7 bases and at J to 4 bases, leaving 8 bases not matched to a gene. Germline CDR1 and CDR2: MNHEY and SVGAGI. The CDR3 is made up of 15 amino acids. The CDR3 DNA follows: TGTGCCAGCACGACGGGACTAGCTGGATACAATGAGCAGTTCTTC. Amino acids: CASTTGLAGYNEQFF.

Written as DNA, the CDR3 is TGCGCCAGCAGCCGAGACCGGACAGGGAGCTCCTATAATTCACCCCTCCACTTT. Its protein product is CASSRDRTGSSYNSPLHF. V gene TRBV4-3 combines with J gene TRBJ1-6; TRBD1 matches 8 bases. CDR1 and CDR2 from the germline V gene are LGHNA and YSLEER. The CDR3 sequence is 18 residues long. V trimming: 4 bases; J trimming: 0 bases; junction bases outside the gene matches: 8.

V gene TRBV6-5 combines with J gene TRBJ2-1; 11 bases agree with TRBD2. CDR3 length equals 14 residues. V lost 6 bases to trimming and J lost 15 bases; unmatched junction nucleotides: 13. CDR1 MNHEY and CDR2 SVGAGI come from the germline V gene. The CDR3: CASRALAGEPGGFF. CDR3 nucleotide sequence: TGTGCCAGCAGAGCACTAGCGGGGGAACCCGGGGGGTTCTTC.

The V call is TRBV7-9, the J call TRBJ2-7; D is uncertain. The V gene's germline CDR1 is SEHNR and CDR2 FQNEAQ (reference sequence). The CDR3 has 14 amino acids. Trimming removed 5 bases at V and 6 bases at J, with 17 bases between. The CDR3 sequence is CASSQTAHSVEQYF. CDR3 nucleotide sequence: TGTGCCAGCAGCCAAACCGCCCATAGTGTCGAGCAGTACTTC. The whole variable domain, filled in from reference TRBV7-9 and TRBJ2-7, reads DTGVSQNPRHKITKRGQNVTFRCDPISEHNRLYWYRQTLGQGPEFLTYFQNEAQLEKSRLLSDRFSAERPKGSFSTLEIQRTEQGDSAMYLCASSQTAHSVEQYFGPGTRLTVT.

The V gene is TRBV19, the J gene TRBJ1-6; possibly TRBD1 for D (5 bases). This CDR3 contains 16 residues. Germline V lookup: CDR1 LNHDA, CDR2 SQIVND (reference sequence). The germline V and J ends were trimmed by 7 bases and 9 bases, with 22 bases remaining between them. Here the CDR3 reads CASTTRTQGKSSPLHF. DNA of the CDR3: TGTGCCAGTACTACCCGGACGCAGGGCAAATCTTCACCCCTCCACTTT.

CDR3 sequence reads: CASSPDRASNQPQHF. CDR3 nucleotide sequence: TGCGCCAGCAGCCCAGACAGGGCTAGCAATCAGCCCCAGCATTTT. J is TRBJ1-5 and V is TRBV4-1; TRBD1 matches at 7 bases. There are 15 residues in the CDR3. Germline values: CDR1 MGHRA, CDR2 YSYEKL. V dropped 4 bases and J dropped 0; count of bases not matched to a gene: 3.